Shown below are 11 T cell receptor beta chains from a single sample sequenced in a study of blood T cells in healthy people across ages. For the second PCR, which ran for roughly 6 to 12 cycles, a sample-barcoded 5' primer and a J-beta primer mix were used. From the 5' RACE reads, TCRdb called clonotypes with MiXCR, one entry per CDR3 protein. The sample contains roughly 700,000 distinct CDR3 sequences, 20% to 30% of which appear only once. Separately, the same data were catalogued under a study of T cells of mothers and their children.

The sequencing input was blood. Every receptor here comes from a boy aged 5-17 years in good health.

The chain carries TRBV6-5 and TRBJ2-3; the match to TRBD2 covers 12 bases. This CDR3 has 16 amino acids. The V gene's germline CDR1 is MNHEY and CDR2 SVGAGI. V lost 1 base to trimming and J lost 2 bases; unmatched junction nucleotides: 1. In DNA form, the CDR3 reads TGTGCCAGCAGTTACTGGACTAGCGGGACCACAGATACGCAGTATTTT. Translating gives CASSYWTSGTTDTQYF.

For the CDR3, the DNA is TGTGCCAGCAGTGAAATATACGCGAACACCGGGGAGCTGTTTTTT. It is translated as CASSEIYANTGELFF. The rearrangement joins TRBV2 to TRBJ2-2, with D unresolved. The germline CDR1 and CDR2 sequences are SNHLY and FYNNEI. With 2 bases removed from V and 0 bases from J, the gap between germline ends came to 7 bases. CDR3 length equals 15 residues.

This clonotype was counted a few times. The genes are TRBV20-1 and TRBJ2-5, with 7 bases that match TRBD1. The V gene's germline CDR1 is DFQATT and CDR2 SNEGSKA (reference sequence). With 7 bases clipped from V and 2 bases from J, the junction kept 7 bases outside the gene matches. The CDR3 length is 13 residues. CDR3: CSVVSGQQETQYF. The CDR3, as DNA: TGCAGTGTCGTATCGGGACAGCAAGAGACCCAGTACTTC.

V gene TRBV7-9 combines with J gene TRBJ2-7; no reliable D call. The V gene's germline CDR1 is SEHNR and CDR2 FQNEAQ (reference sequence). The CDR3 is made up of 13 amino acids. V dropped 1 base and J dropped 4 bases, with 8 bases sitting between them. The CDR3 reads CASSLVGNYEQYF. CDR3 DNA: TGTGCCAGCAGCTTAGTGGGGAATTACGAGCAGTACTTC.

This clonotype was picked up a small number of times. The CDR3: CAIRRDLFNTGELFF. The CDR3 nucleotides read TGTGCCATCAGGAGGGACTTATTCAACACCGGGGAGCTGTTTTTT. This chain uses TRBV10-3 with TRBJ2-2; D possibly corresponds to TRBD2 (6 bases). The V gene lost 6 bases and the J gene lost 2 bases, with 13 bases spanning the gap. This CDR3 region has 15 residues. Germline CDR1 and CDR2: ENHRY and SYGVKD.

This clonotype was counted many times. The junction and the germline gene differ at one end; a read error may be behind it. The rearrangement links TRBV29-1 to TRBJ1-2, with D hard to call. There are 12 residues in the CDR3. In germline, CDR1 is SQVTM, CDR2 ANQGSEA. Here the CDR3 reads CSVEADNYGYTF. CDR3 in DNA: TGCAGTGTTGAAGCCGACAACTATGGCTACACCTTC.

In this sample, this clonotype turned up a few times. The V gene is TRBV5-1, the J gene TRBJ2-5, with TRBD2 identical over 8 bases. After removal of 3 bases from V and 0 bases from J, the junction contained 4 bases not matched to a gene. CDR3 length: 15 amino acids. Germline V gene lookup returns CDR1 SGHRS and CDR2 YFSETQ. The CDR3 region is CASSSVAGYQETQYF. CDR3 in DNA: TGCGCCAGCAGCTCCGTAGCGGGGTACCAAGAGACCCAGTACTTC.

The V call is TRBV5-8, the J call TRBJ2-2; TRBD1 is a possible D gene (6 bases). The CDR3 length is 15 residues. With 2 bases removed from V and 4 bases from J, the gap between germline ends came to 12 bases. Germline CDR1 reads SGHTS; CDR2 reads YDEGEE. The CDR3 is CASSFGTRSTGELFF. The CDR3 DNA is TGTGCCAGCAGCTTCGGGACACGCTCCACCGGGGAGCTGTTTTTT.

This chain joins TRBV11-1 and TRBJ2-7, with 9 bases identical to TRBD1. The junction had 7 bases not matched to a gene; V was cut back by 5 bases and J by 2 bases. The germline V gene encodes CDR1 SGHAT and CDR2 FQDESV (reference sequence). The CDR3 length is 15 residues. CDR3 protein: CASSTNRDRAYEQYF. CDR3 in DNA: TGTGCCAGCAGCACAAACCGGGACAGGGCCTACGAGCAGTACTTC. Using reference TRBV11-1 and TRBJ2-7 for the parts outside the CDR3, the full variable domain is EAEVAQSPRYKITEKSQAVAFWCDPISGHATLYWYRQILGQGPELLVQFQDESVVDDSQLPKDRFSAERLKGVDSTLKIQPAELGDSAMYLCASSTNRDRAYEQYFGPGTRLTVT.

This clonotype was seen only a few times. V gene TRBV27 combines with J gene TRBJ1-2, with no clear D. V lost 3 bases, J lost 4 bases, and 9 bases lay in between. CDR1 and CDR2 (germline): MNHEY, SMNVEV (reference sequence). The CDR3 is 13 residues long. This chain's CDR3 is CASSFEASYGYTF. The CDR3 DNA sequence: TGTGCCAGCAGTTTCGAGGCTTCCTATGGCTACACCTTC.

This chain joins TRBV10-3 and TRBJ2-2; 9 nucleotides agree with TRBD1. The CDR3 is made up of 14 amino acids. Germline trimming cut 8 bases from V and 3 bases from J; bases unmatched to any gene: 4. The V gene's germline CDR1 is ENHRY and CDR2 SYGVKD. CDR3 sequence (DNA): TGTGCCATCGGTAGGACAGGGGACACCGGGGAGCTGTTTTTT. It is translated as CAIGRTGDTGELFF.